A single sample gave rise to the 16 T cell receptor beta chains below, sequenced in a study of T cell repertoires in cytomegalovirus infection. Using its own MiXCR run on the reads, TCRdb lists one record per CDR3 protein. The sample lists around 71,000 distinct CDR3 sequences, roughly 20% seen once, with roughly two thirds in the top ten. The antigens for these receptors are not known. This specimen was CD8+ T cells from cultured PBMCs, taken from culture after CMV antigen stimulation. The receptors come from a human donor in good health (CMV status not recorded). Some clones in this sample may be carry-over from other donors' samples.

The rearrangement joins TRBV6-2 or TRBV6-3 to TRBJ1-6; D gene uncertain. V lost 2 bases and J 5 bases, leaving 4 bases between the germline ends. Looked up from germline, CDR1 is MNHEY and CDR2 is SVGEGT. The CDR3 runs to 13 residues. Here the CDR3 DNA reads TGTGCCAGCAGTTACAGGGATAATTCACCCCTCCACTTT. It codes for CASSYRDNSPLHF.

This clonotype has more than one count but fewer than ten. The rearrangement joins TRBV7-8 to TRBJ2-7; a possible D gene is TRBD2 (6 bases). CDR3 length: 17 amino acids. Germline values: CDR1 SGHVS, CDR2 FQNEAQ. With 5 bases removed from V and 4 bases from J, the gap between germline ends came to 24 bases. Here the CDR3 reads CASSRGQNGGGRYEQYF. The DNA of the CDR3 is TGTGCCAGCAGCCGTGGCCAGAATGGAGGAGGGCGGTACGAGCAGTACTTC.

This clonotype turned up a few times. Here the CDR3 DNA reads TGCGCCAGCAGCCAAGAATCCGGGCCCAAAGGCACTGAAGCTTTCTTT. This encodes CASSQESGPKGTEAFF. The rearrangement joins TRBV4-1 to TRBJ1-1; D ambiguous. The CDR3 extends over 16 amino acids. Deletions cut 0 bases from V and 4 bases from J, with 15 bases between. Germline-derived CDR1 and CDR2 are MGHRA and YSYEKL.

The chain couples TRBV27 to TRBJ2-6; D is unresolved. Germline lookup yields CDR1 MNHEY and CDR2 SMNVEV (reference sequence). Trimming removed 4 bases at V and 2 bases at J, with 6 bases between. The length of the CDR3 is 14 residues. CDR3 loop: CASSYRAGANVLTF. The CDR3 region has the DNA TGTGCCAGCAGTTACCGGGCTGGGGCCAACGTCCTGACTTTC.

The chain recombines TRBV7-2 with TRBJ2-2; D unresolved. Trimming pared 0 bases from V and 1 base from J, leaving 3 bases between. The CDR3 is 14 residues long. The germline CDR1 and CDR2 sequences are SGHTA and FQGNSA. CDR3 amino acids: CASSLALNTGELFF. The CDR3 DNA reads TGTGCCAGCAGCTTAGCGCTGAACACCGGGGAGCTGTTTTTT.

V is TRBV5-5 and J is TRBJ1-1, with D perhaps matching TRBD1 (5 bases). There are 15 residues in the CDR3. Per germline, CDR1 SGHKS and CDR2 YYEKEE (reference sequence). V lost 4 bases, J lost 4 bases, and 17 bases lay in between. The CDR3 spells CASSPTLTGFTEAFF. CDR3 in DNA: TGTGCCAGCAGCCCGACCTTAACAGGTTTCACTGAAGCTTTCTTT.

The chain has TRBV7-6 and TRBJ2-1; D might be TRBD1 or TRBD2, each matching 6 bases. Trimming pared 3 bases from V and 7 bases from J, leaving 16 bases between. Germline CDR1 is SGHVS and CDR2 is FNYEAQ. This CDR3 region has 15 residues. Here the CDR3 DNA reads TGTGCCAGCAGCTTTACGACGGGGGCGACGAATGAGCAGTTCTTC. It encodes CASSFTTGATNEQFF.

The chain couples TRBV2 to TRBJ1-5; D gene ambiguous. Trimming pared 5 bases from V and 7 bases from J, leaving 12 bases between. Germline CDR1 and CDR2: SNHLY and FYNNEI. This CDR3 has 13 amino acids. Here the CDR3 reads CASSPVGRQPQHF. CDR3 sequence (DNA): TGTGCCAGCAGTCCGGTTGGAAGGCAGCCCCAGCATTTT.

In its sample, this clonotype was seen a few times. This chain links TRBV28 with TRBJ1-2; TRBD1 matches at 8 bases. The CDR3 runs to 15 residues. The germline V gene has CDR1 MDHEN and CDR2 SYDVKM. V gave up 5 bases and J gave up 10 bases; unmatched junction bases: 15. As DNA, the CDR3 is TGTGCCAGCAGTCCGTCCCGGGACAGGATAAGCGCCTACACCTTC. Its protein product is CASSPSRDRISAYTF.

There are a few counts of this clonotype. J is TRBJ2-1 and V is TRBV19, with 13 bases aligning to TRBD2. Germline V lookup: CDR1 LNHDA, CDR2 SQIVND (reference sequence). This CDR3 is 15 amino acids long. V shed 8 bases, J shed 4 bases, and the junction held 5 bases outside the gene matches. CDR3 in DNA: TGTGCCAGTGACGAGGGACTAGCGGGATACAATGAGCAGTTCTTC. Translation gives CASDEGLAGYNEQFF.

The V call is TRBV7-6, the J call TRBJ2-2; no clear D gene. In germline, CDR1 is SGHVS, CDR2 FNYEAQ. The CDR3 is 12 residues long. The V and J ends lost 11 bases and 7 bases respectively, with 14 bases between them. CDR3 in DNA: TGTGCCTGCCCCAGAGAGATCGGGGAGCTGTTTTTT. This sequence encodes CACPREIGELFF. Looking up the rest from reference TRBV7-6 and TRBJ2-2 gives the full variable domain: GAGVSQSPRYKVTKRGQDVALRCDPISGHVSLYWYRQALGQGPEFLTYFNYEAQQDKSGLPNDRFSAERPEGSISTLTIQRTEQRDSAMYRCACPREIGELFFGEGSRLTVL.

The chain employs TRBV2 and TRBJ1-2; unclear D gene. The germline V gene encodes CDR1 SNHLY and CDR2 FYNNEI. The CDR3 loop spans 11 amino acids. V dropped 6 bases and J dropped 1 base, with 3 bases sitting between them. Here the CDR3 reads CASRVNYGYTF. CDR3 nucleotides: TGTGCCAGCAGGGTTAACTATGGCTACACCTTC.

The chain uses TRBV5-6 and TRBJ2-7; D remains ambiguous. The CDR3 is 15 residues long. Looked up from germline, CDR1 is SGHDT and CDR2 is YYEEEE. Trimming removed 0 bases from V and 0 bases from J, with 10 bases in between. The CDR3 sequence: CASSLVGRSSYEQYF. The CDR3 nucleotides read TGTGCCAGCAGCTTGGTGGGCAGGAGCTCCTACGAGCAGTACTTC.

The V gene is TRBV7-9, the J gene TRBJ2-4; the D is unclear. V lost 5 bases, J lost 8 bases, and 19 bases lay in between. Germline CDR1 is SEHNR and CDR2 is FQNEAQ (reference sequence). The length of the CDR3 is 15 residues. The CDR3 region has the DNA TGTGCCAGCAGCACCCGAGGCAGCCTAGTGGACATTCAGTACTTC. This codes for CASSTRGSLVDIQYF.

This clonotype was counted only a few times. V usage is TRBV4-1 and J usage is TRBJ2-7; D unclear. Per the germline V gene, CDR1 is MGHRA and CDR2 is YSYEKL. Trimming stripped 0 bases from V and 6 bases from J, with 6 bases between. The CDR3 spans 12 residues. Here the CDR3 DNA reads TGCGCCAGCAGCCAAGATGGGATCGAGCAGTACTTC. This codes for CASSQDGIEQYF.

The V gene is TRBV5-1, the J gene TRBJ2-3; 8 nucleotides match TRBD1. This CDR3 has 15 residues. The V gene's germline CDR1 is SGHRS and CDR2 YFSETQ. V shed 4 bases and J 2 bases; nucleotides not matched to a gene: 6. This CDR3 reads CASSAGTGYTDTQYF. The CDR3 region has the DNA TGCGCCAGCAGCGCCGGGACAGGATACACAGATACGCAGTATTTT.